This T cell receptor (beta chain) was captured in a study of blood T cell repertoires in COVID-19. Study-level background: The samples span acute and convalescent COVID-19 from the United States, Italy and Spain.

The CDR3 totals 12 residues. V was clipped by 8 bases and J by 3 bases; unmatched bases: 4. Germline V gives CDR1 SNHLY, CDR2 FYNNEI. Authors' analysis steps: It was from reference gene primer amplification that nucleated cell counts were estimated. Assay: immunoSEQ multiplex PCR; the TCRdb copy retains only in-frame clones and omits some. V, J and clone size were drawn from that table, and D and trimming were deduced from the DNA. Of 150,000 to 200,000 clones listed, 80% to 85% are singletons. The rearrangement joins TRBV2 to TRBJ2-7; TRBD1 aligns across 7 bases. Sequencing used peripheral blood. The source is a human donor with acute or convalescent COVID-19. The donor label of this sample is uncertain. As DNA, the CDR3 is TGTGCCAGCGGAAGGGACAGCTACGAGCAGTACTTC. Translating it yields CASGRDSYEQYF.